This T cell receptor (beta chain) was captured by sequencing in a study of tumor-infiltrating lymphocytes in oesophageal squamous cell carcinoma. TCRdb independently ran MiXCR on the PCR reads; one entry per CDR3 protein. In the table there are around 12,000 distinct CDR3 sequences, around 60% of which are singletons. This clonotype was seen just once. There are 16 residues in the CDR3. The sample taken for sequencing was esophageal tumor tissue. The chain couples TRBV7-1 to TRBJ2-6; D could derive from TRBD1 or TRBD2 (6 bases each). Judging by the DNA end, TRBJ2-5 fits better; the J call may be wrong. TRBV7-1 belongs to the ORF category, with a function that is uncertain. The receptor was isolated from a female donor with esophageal squamous cell carcinoma. CDR3 DNA sequence: TGTGCCAGCAGCTGGGGGCGTGGGGGGCTACAGGAGACCCAGTACTTC. This encodes CASSWGRGGLQETQYF.